The next 2 T cell receptor beta chains were all read from a single sample in a study of cytomegalovirus exposure and HLA in healthy donors. Amplification used 60 Vbeta primers and 13 Jbeta primers. Sequenced by immunoSEQ multiplex PCR; TCRdb stores in-frame clones only, minus some. The repertoire holds more than 12,000 clones, with around 60% as singletons. Sequenced input: PBMCs. These receptors all stem from a woman aged 45-65 years in good health and CMV-seropositive.

The chain uses TRBV29-1 and TRBJ2-4; 7 bases align to TRBD1. The CDR3 sequence is 11 residues long. V lost 6 bases to trimming and J lost 7 bases; unmatched junction nucleotides: 3. The V gene's germline CDR1 is SQVTM and CDR2 ANQGSEA. This CDR3 reads CSVMDRNIQYF. In DNA, the CDR3 is TGCAGCGTCATGGACAGGAACATTCAGTACTTC.

The CDR3: CASSLWENYEQYF. CDR3 sequence (DNA): TGTGCCAGCAGCTTATGGGAGAACTACGAGCAGTACTTC. V and J are TRBV7-2 and TRBJ2-7; the D gene is possibly TRBD2 (5 bases). Germline CDR1 is SGHTA and CDR2 is FQGNSA. The CDR3 totals 13 residues. The V end lost 2 bases, the J end lost 3 bases, and 8 bases lay between the germline ends.